The 9 T cell receptor beta chains in this list originate from one sample, sequenced in a study of cytomegalovirus exposure and HLA in healthy donors. PCR used 60 Vbeta primers and 13 Jbeta primers. This table comes from immunoSEQ multiplex PCR, and its TCRdb copy is limited to in-frame clones, with some not included. The table records some 150,000 clones, 82% of them present only once. What was sequenced was PBMCs. The receptors come from a woman between 50 and 59 years old in good health and CMV-seropositive.

The J gene is TRBJ1-2, the V gene TRBV29-1; 9 bases match TRBD1. J was trimmed by 6 bases and V by 4 bases; bases with no gene match: 9. From germline, CDR1 is SQVTM and CDR2 ANQGSEA. CDR3 length: 14 residues. This CDR3 reads CSVGRATGGDGYTF. The CDR3 nucleotides are TGCAGCGTTGGCCGAGCGACAGGGGGAGATGGCTACACCTTC.

This chain links TRBV7-8 with TRBJ1-2; the match to TRBD1 covers 8 bases. With V trimmed by 1 base and J by 8 bases, 12 bases remained unmatched. This CDR3 region has 16 residues. Germline assignment: CDR1 SGHVS and CDR2 FQNEAQ. CDR3: CASSLVDRGDVWGYTF. In nucleotides, the CDR3 is TGTGCCAGCAGCTTAGTAGACAGGGGTGATGTATGGGGCTACACCTTC.

The chain combines TRBV7-3 with TRBJ1-1; 8 bases align to TRBD1. This CDR3 comprises 13 residues. Losses at the gene ends were 5 bases for V and 9 bases for J; bases not matched to a gene: 8. Germline V gene sequence: CDR1 SGHTA, CDR2 FQGTGA. CDR3 sequence: CASSIATGEKAFF. CDR3 bases: TGTGCCAGCAGCATAGCGACAGGGGAGAAAGCTTTCTTT.

CDR3 amino acids: CASSARGSGELFF. The CDR3 bases are TGTGCCAGCAGCGCGCGGGGATCCGGGGAGCTGTTTTTT. The chain employs TRBV9 and TRBJ2-2, with a tentative D call TRBD2 (6 bases). Trimming left V 3 bases short and J 6 bases short, with 9 bases between. The CDR3 has 13 residues. Per the germline V gene, CDR1 is SGDLS and CDR2 is YYNGEE.

The chain uses TRBV15 and TRBJ1-4; possibly TRBD1 for D (6 bases). CDR3 length equals 18 residues. The V end was cut by 2 bases, the J end by 8 bases, with 24 bases between. The germline V gene encodes CDR1 LNHNV and CDR2 YYDKDF (reference sequence). This chain's CDR3 is CATSRRLGLTGLGEKLFF. CDR3 nucleotide sequence: TGTGCCACCAGCAGACGATTGGGGCTTACAGGGCTGGGAGAAAAACTGTTTTTT.

V and J are TRBV7-9 and TRBJ1-1; 8 bases align to TRBD1. Germline CDR1 is SEHNR and CDR2 is FQNEAQ (reference sequence). This CDR3 contains 15 residues. Trimming at V came to 4 bases and at J to 3 bases, leaving 7 bases not matched to a gene. CDR3 sequence: CASSSRQGTDTEAFF. The CDR3 region has the DNA TGTGCCAGCAGCTCCAGACAGGGGACGGACACTGAAGCTTTCTTT.

This clone was detected once. Other DNA sequences of this sample code for an identical CDR3. The chain uses TRBV5-1 and TRBJ2-1; no definite D call. This CDR3 contains 15 residues. V was shortened by 2 bases and J by 0 bases, with 9 bases between the two germline ends. Per germline, CDR1 SGHRS and CDR2 YFSETQ. This CDR3 reads CASSLTLSSYNEQFF. DNA for the CDR3: TGCGCCAGCAGCTTAACGCTGAGCTCCTACAATGAGCAGTTCTTC. The entire variable domain, with the rest obtained from reference TRBV5-1 and TRBJ2-1, is as follows: KAGVTQTPRYLIKTRGQQVTLSCSPISGHRSVSWYQQTPGQGLQFLFEYFSETQRNKGNFPGRFSGRQFSNSRSEMNVSTLELGDSALYLCASSLTLSSYNEQFFGPGTRLTVL.

The chain links TRBV5-4 to TRBJ1-2; D unresolved. Trimming removed 3 bases at V and 6 bases at J, with 15 bases between. Per germline, CDR1 SGHNT and CDR2 YYREEE (reference sequence). This CDR3 contains 14 residues. This CDR3 reads CASSSPGEGHGYTF. CDR3 nucleotide sequence: TGTGCCAGCAGCTCCCCGGGAGAAGGCCATGGCTACACCTTC.

The chain couples TRBV7-3 to TRBJ2-7; D is possibly TRBD1 (6 bases). Germline CDR1 SGHTA, CDR2 FQGTGA. CDR3 size: 15 residues. Trimming pared 1 base from V and 3 bases from J, leaving 13 bases between. Here the CDR3 DNA reads TGTGCCAGCAGCTTAAGGGCAGGGGAAAACTACGAGCAGTACTTC. Protein product: CASSLRAGENYEQYF.